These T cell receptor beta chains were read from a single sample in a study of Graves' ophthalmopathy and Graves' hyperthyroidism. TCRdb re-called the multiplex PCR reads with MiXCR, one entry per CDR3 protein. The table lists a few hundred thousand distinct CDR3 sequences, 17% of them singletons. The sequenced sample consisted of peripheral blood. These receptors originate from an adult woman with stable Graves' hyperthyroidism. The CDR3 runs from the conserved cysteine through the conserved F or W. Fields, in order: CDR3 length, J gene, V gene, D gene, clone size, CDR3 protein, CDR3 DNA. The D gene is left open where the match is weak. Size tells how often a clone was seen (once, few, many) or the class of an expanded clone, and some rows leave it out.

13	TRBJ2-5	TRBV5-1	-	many	CASRPNFGETQYF	TGCGCCAGCAGACCTAATTTCGGGGAGACCCAGTACTTC
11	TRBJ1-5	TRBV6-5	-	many	CASRNMGPQHF	TGTGCCAGCAGAAACATGGGGCCCCAGCATTTT
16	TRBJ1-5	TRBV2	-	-	CASSEGGNRYGQPQHF	TGTGCCAGCAGTGAAGGGGGGAATCGGTACGGTCAGCCCCAGCATTTT
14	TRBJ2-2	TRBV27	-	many	CASTPRGGTGELFF	TGTGCCAGCACGCCCAGGGGAGGGACCGGGGAGCTGTTTTTT
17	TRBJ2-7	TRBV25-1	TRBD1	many	CASSDTLGQGLGGEQYF	TGTGCCAGCAGTGATACACTTGGACAGGGCTTAGGAGGCGAGCAGTACTTC
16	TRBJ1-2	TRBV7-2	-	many	CASSPARVGADYGYTF	TGTGCCAGCAGCCCGGCACGGGTGGGAGCGGACTATGGCTACACCTTC
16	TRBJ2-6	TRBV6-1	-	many	CASSEYGTWGANVLTF	TGTGCCAGCAGTGAATACGGGACCTGGGGGGCCAACGTCCTGACTTTC
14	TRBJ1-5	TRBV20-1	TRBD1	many	CSAREGASNQPQHF	TGCAGTGCTAGGGAGGGGGCGAGCAATCAGCCCCAGCATTTT
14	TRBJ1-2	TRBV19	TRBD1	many	CASSGHRGTYGYTF	TGTGCCAGTTCAGGGCACAGGGGGACCTATGGCTACACCTTC
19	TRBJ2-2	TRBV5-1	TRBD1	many	CASSLAVGQGPRGTGELFF	TGCGCCAGCAGCTTGGCCGTGGGACAGGGCCCCAGGGGCACCGGGGAGCTGTTTTTT
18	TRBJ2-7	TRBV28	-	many	CASSNNWLSRGPQGQKYF	TGTGCCAGCAGTAATAACTGGTTGTCGAGGGGTCCTCAGGGGCAGAAGTACTTC
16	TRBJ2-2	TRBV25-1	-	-	CTSSEFSRGEHGELFF	TGTACCAGCAGTGAATTCAGTAGGGGGGAGCACGGGGAGCTGTTTTTT
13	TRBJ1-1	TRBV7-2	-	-	CASSSQGSTEACF	TGTGCCAGCAGCTCCCAAGGGAGCACTGAAGCTTGCTTT
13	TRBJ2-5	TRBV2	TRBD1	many	CASSVDRAETQYF	TGTGCCAGCAGTGTAGACAGGGCAGAGACCCAGTACTTC
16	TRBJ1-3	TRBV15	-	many	CATSRPEEGQVGTIYF	TGTGCCACCAGCAGACCCGAAGAGGGTCAAGTCGGGACCATATATTTT
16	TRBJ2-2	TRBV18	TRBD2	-	CASSPGTSGNTGELFF	TGTGCCAGCTCACCCGGGACTAGCGGAAACACCGGGGAGCTGTTTTTT
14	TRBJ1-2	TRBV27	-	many	CASSLSAGGRGYTF	TGTGCCAGCAGCCTTTCAGCGGGGGGCAGAGGCTACACCTTC
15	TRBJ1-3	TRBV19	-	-	CASSIDPSSGNTIYF	TGTGCCAGTAGTATCGACCCCAGCTCTGGAAACACCATATATTTT
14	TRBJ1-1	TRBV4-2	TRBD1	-	CASSQEQGLPGAFF	TGTGCCAGCAGCCAAGAACAGGGGCTTCCAGGAGCTTTCTTT
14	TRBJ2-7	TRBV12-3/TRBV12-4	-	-	CVSSSSGIAWEQYF	TGTGTCAGCAGTTCGTCCGGCATAGCCTGGGAGCAGTACTTC
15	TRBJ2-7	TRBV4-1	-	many	CASSLRGAGDYEQYF	TGCGCCAGCAGCCTCCGGGGGGCAGGGGACTACGAGCAGTACTTC
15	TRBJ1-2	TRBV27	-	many	CASSFGGSPLSGYTF	TGTGCCAGCAGTTTTGGCGGCTCCCCCCTATCCGGCTACACCTTC
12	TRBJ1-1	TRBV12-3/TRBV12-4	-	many	CASSLVRDEAFF	TGTGCCAGCAGTTTAGTAAGGGATGAAGCTTTCTTT
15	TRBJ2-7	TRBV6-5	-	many	CPSSYGWESSYEQYF	TGTCCCAGCAGTTACGGTTGGGAGAGCTCCTACGAGCAGTACTTC
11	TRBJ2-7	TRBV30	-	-	CAWSESYEQYF	TGTGCCTGGAGTGAATCCTACGAGCAGTACTTC
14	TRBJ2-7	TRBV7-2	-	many	CASSLGLGLYEQYF	TGTGCCAGCAGCTTAGGCCTGGGCCTGTACGAGCAGTACTTC
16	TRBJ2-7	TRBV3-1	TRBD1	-	CASSQATGTGSHEQYF	TGTGCCAGCAGCCAAGCCACCGGGACAGGGAGTCACGAGCAGTACTTC
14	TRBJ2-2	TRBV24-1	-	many	CATGPRTVSGELFF	TGTGCCACCGGACCACGGACAGTTTCCGGGGAGCTGTTTTTT
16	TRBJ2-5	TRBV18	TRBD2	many	CASSPRGLAAQETQYF	TGTGCCAGCTCACCAAGGGGACTAGCGGCACAAGAGACCCAGTACTTC
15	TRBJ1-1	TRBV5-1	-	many	CASSLAPDLRTEAFF	TGCGCCAGCAGCTTGGCGCCCGATCTCCGCACTGAAGCTTTCTTT
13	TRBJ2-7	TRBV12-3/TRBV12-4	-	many	CASSLDSTYEQYF	TGTGCCAGCAGTCTCGACAGTACCTACGAGCAGTACTTC
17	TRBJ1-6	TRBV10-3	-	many	CAISESRLTGDNSPLHF	TGTGCCATCAGTGAGTCGAGACTTACTGGGGATAATTCACCCCTCCACTTT
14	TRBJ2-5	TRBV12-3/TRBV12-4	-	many	CASSLTTIQETQYF	TGTGCCAGCAGTTTGACTACTATACAAGAGACCCAGTACTTC
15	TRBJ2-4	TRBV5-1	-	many	CASSLGTDQQRIQYF	TGCGCCAGCAGCCTTGGTACAGACCAACAGAGAATTCAGTACTTC